This T cell receptor beta chain appears in the sequencing data of a study of graft-versus-host responses after intestinal transplantation. Study details: Each transplant was multivisceral, liver-intestinal, or isolated intestinal. All recipients were given anti-thymocyte globulin induction, and tacrolimus and steroids were then administered for 2 to 3 years. Study outcomes and limitations: Maximum circulating GvH clone levels tracked with early post-transplant HvG decreases. Detection of GvH clones occurred in recipient marrow, and some had their first appearance in ileum or blood.

V was pared by 5 bases and J by 7 bases, with 15 bases between. From germline, CDR1 is GTSNPN and CDR2 SVGIG (reference sequence). This CDR3 spans 12 amino acids. Profiling relied on immunoSEQ multiplex PCR, and the TCRdb table lists in-frame clones only, not all of them. The sample lists roughly 120,000 clones, approximately 93% occurring once. This clone has more than one count but fewer than ten. What it recognizes is unknown. Sequenced material: unstimulated CD8+ T cells sorted from spleen or lymph node cells, taken before transplant. This receptor was identified in a human donor who was the organ donor for an intestinal transplant. The chain carries TRBV30 and TRBJ2-7; TRBD1 might be the D (6 bases). The CDR3 protein is CAWGVGAGEQYF. As DNA, the CDR3 is TGTGCCTGGGGGGTGGGGGCAGGAGAGCAGTACTTC. The variable domain in full, completed from reference TRBV30 and TRBJ2-7, reads SQTIHQWPATLVQPVGSPLSLECTVEGTSNPNLYWYRQAAGRGLQLLFYSVGIGQISSEVPQNLSASRPQDRQFILSSKKLLLSDSGFYLCAWGVGAGEQYFGPGTRLTVT.